This paragraph covers one T cell receptor beta chain sequence. The data belong to a study of CD8 T cells in Susac syndrome. CDR3 size: 15 residues. Deletions cut 0 bases from V and 1 base from J, with 7 bases between. Germline V gene data show CDR1 as SGDLS and CDR2 as YYNGEE. Random-hexamer reverse transcription was applied to about 0.45 to 1 ug RNA. MiXCR, applied by TCRdb to the immunoSEQ multiplex PCR reads, yields one record per CDR3 protein. Of 150,000 or so distinct CDR3 sequences listed, around 96% are singletons. The clonotype originates from a human donor in good health. The rearrangement uses TRBV9 and TRBJ2-2; D call uncertain. Specimen: CD4+ T cells from PBMCs. The CDR3 reads CASSVEWMNTGELFF. CDR3 coding DNA: TGTGCCAGCAGCGTAGAATGGATGAACACCGGGGAGCTGTTTTTT.